Shown below are 25 T cell receptor beta chains from a single sample sequenced in a study of identical twins. Via MiXCR, TCRdb re-called the 5' RACE reads, giving one row per CDR3 protein. Here the sample spans approximately 410,000 distinct CDR3 sequences, around a sixth being singletons. Sequencing was carried out using naive T cells sorted from blood. These receptors originate from a man aged 50-60 years in good health.

The chain is built from TRBV6-1 and TRBJ1-1, with 8 bases fitting TRBD1. Germline V gene lookup returns CDR1 MNHNS and CDR2 SASEGT. V trimming: 6 bases; J trimming: 1 base; junction bases outside the gene matches: 7. This CDR3 contains 15 residues. This CDR3 is CASRSDRVKNTEAFF. Written as DNA, the CDR3 is TGTGCCAGCAGGTCGGACAGGGTTAAGAACACTGAAGCTTTCTTT.

The chain combines TRBV5-1 with TRBJ2-3, with TRBD2 matching 9 bases. Germline CDR1 SGHRS, CDR2 YFSETQ. V dropped 0 bases and J dropped 4; count of bases not matched to a gene: 3. The CDR3 length is 15 residues. CDR3 DNA: TGCGCCAGCAGCTTGGCTAGCGGGGTATCAGATACGCAGTATTTT. Its translation: CASSLASGVSDTQYF.

This clonotype was counted ten times or more. The chain is built from TRBV5-6 and TRBJ1-2; D remains unclear. V dropped 4 bases and J dropped 8 bases, with 18 bases sitting between them. This CDR3 contains 14 residues. CDR1 and CDR2 (germline): SGHDT, YYEEEE. The CDR3 protein is CASSPYYSSRGYTF. The CDR3 DNA reads TGTGCCAGCAGCCCGTACTACAGTTCGCGCGGCTACACCTTC. Together with reference TRBV5-6 and TRBJ1-2, the CDR3 gives the full variable domain: DAGVTQSPTHLIKTRGQQVTLRCSPKSGHDTVSWYQQALGQGPQFIFQYYEEEERQRGNFPDRFSGHQFPNYSSELNVNALLLGDSALYLCASSPYYSSRGYTFGSGTRLTVV.

This clonotype was detected ten times or more. The chain is built from TRBV18 and TRBJ2-2; 9 bases agree with TRBD1. The V segment lost 3 bases and the J segment 4 bases; nucleotides outside the gene matches: 3. The CDR3 sequence is 15 residues long. Germline V gene sequence: CDR1 KGHSH, CDR2 LQKENI. The CDR3: CASSPLTGGTGELFF. As DNA, the CDR3 is TGTGCCAGCTCACCTTTGACAGGGGGCACCGGGGAGCTGTTTTTT.

A few counts support this clonotype. The rearrangement links TRBV11-2 to TRBJ2-3, with TRBD1 matching 10 bases. Germline loops: CDR1 SGHAT, CDR2 FQNNGV. The CDR3 length is 16 residues. With 3 bases clipped from V and 1 base from J, the junction kept 4 bases outside the gene matches. CDR3 region: CASSFGTGAGTDTQYF. The DNA for the CDR3 is TGTGCCAGCAGCTTCGGGACAGGGGCGGGCACAGATACGCAGTATTTT.

This clonotype came up many times. The chain employs TRBV12-3 or TRBV12-4 and TRBJ2-2; no clear D. The CDR3 runs 14 residues. V lost 5 bases to trimming and J lost 5 bases, with 12 bases between them. The CDR3 DNA sequence: TGTGCCAGCAGTAGAGCCAGAATTACCGGGGAGCTGTTTTTT. Protein sequence: CASSRARITGELFF.

This clonotype occurred many times. The chain uses TRBV29-1 and TRBJ1-1; 10 nucleotides agree with TRBD1. The trim removed 7 bases at V and 11 bases at J, leaving 13 bases unmatched. The CDR3 loop spans 13 amino acids. From germline, CDR1 is SQVTM and CDR2 ANQGSEA. The CDR3 DNA reads TGCAGCGGTACCCGGGACAGGGGATTTGGTGCTTTCTTT. Protein: CSGTRDRGFGAFF.

This CDR3 reads CASSPDRDYPLPTQYF. CDR3 DNA: TGTGCCAGCAGCCCCGACCGGGACTACCCTCTTCCAACCCAGTACTTC. The chain employs TRBV4-2 and TRBJ2-5; 7 positions agree with TRBD2. The junction had 16 bases not matched to a gene; V was cut back by 4 bases and J by 8 bases. CDR3 size: 16 residues. Per the germline V gene, CDR1 is LGHNA and CDR2 is YNFKEQ.

The chain uses TRBV5-1 and TRBJ1-6; D perhaps matches TRBD1 (6 bases). The germline V and J ends were trimmed by 1 base and 0 bases, with 8 bases remaining between them. Per germline, CDR1 SGHRS and CDR2 YFSETQ. This CDR3 is built from 16 residues. Written as DNA, the CDR3 is TGCGCCAGCAGCTTGACAGGGAGCTCCTATAATTCACCCCTCCACTTT. It translates to CASSLTGSSYNSPLHF. The full variable domain, with the rest looked up from reference TRBV5-1 and TRBJ1-6, is KAGVTQTPRYLIKTRGQQVTLSCSPISGHRSVSWYQQTPGQGLQFLFEYFSETQRNKGNFPGRFSGRQFSNSRSEMNVSTLELGDSALYLCASSLTGSSYNSPLHFGNGTRLTVT.

The CDR3 protein is CASSLMGLATYNEQFF. The DNA for the CDR3 is TGTGCCAGCAGCTTAATGGGACTAGCTACCTACAATGAGCAGTTCTTC. The V and J genes are TRBV11-1 and TRBJ2-1; 9 bases align to TRBD2. Trimming removed 2 bases from V and 2 bases from J; junction bases left unmatched: 4. CDR3 length equals 16 residues. Germline lookup yields CDR1 SGHAT and CDR2 FQDESV (reference sequence).

The chain joins TRBV9 to TRBJ2-5, with 11 bases fitting TRBD2. V was clipped by 3 bases and J by 5 bases; unmatched bases: 3. Per the germline V gene, CDR1 is SGDLS and CDR2 is YYNGEE. The CDR3 extends over 14 amino acids. The CDR3 DNA is TGTGCCAGCAGCGGCTTAGCGGGAGGGGAGACCCAGTACTTC. It is translated as CASSGLAGGETQYF.

The J gene is TRBJ2-7, the V gene TRBV29-1; D unresolved. Per germline, CDR1 SQVTM and CDR2 ANQGSEA. The CDR3 spans 11 residues. V was clipped by 6 bases and J by 6 bases, with 12 bases between them. CDR3 in DNA: TGCAGCGTCGCGAACGTGGGCGAGCAGTACTTC. The encoded protein is CSVANVGEQYF.

This clonotype was detected only a few times. This CDR3 is missing its conserved last phenylalanine or tryptophan, likely due to a read error. The DNA is left out, because the CDR3 cannot be placed on it with certainty; the CDR3 is given as TCRdb lists it. This chain links TRBV20-1 with TRBJ1-5; the table's D call of TRBD1 was not tested on the DNA. The CDR3 is 11 amino acids in total, end residues counted. Germline V gives CDR1 DFQATT, CDR2 SNEGSKA (reference sequence). The CDR3 loop is CSFLTWGPGGL.

The table lists this clonotype with a few counts. The rearrangement uses TRBV5-1 and TRBJ2-3, with unresolved D. Germline values: CDR1 SGHRS, CDR2 YFSETQ. Trimming took off 1 base at V and 4 bases at J, with 4 bases between the two ends. CDR3 length: 12 amino acids. The CDR3 DNA sequence: TGCGCCAGCAGCTTGTATTCAGATACGCAGTATTTT. As protein: CASSLYSDTQYF.

The gene calls are TRBV24-1 and TRBJ1-2; D gene uncertain. The V end lost 3 bases, the J end lost 6 bases, and 7 bases lay between the germline ends. The CDR3 consists of 12 residues. Germline CDR1 KGHDR, CDR2 SFDVKD. DNA for the CDR3: TGTGCCACCAGTGATGAGACAAATGGCTACACCTTC. Translated, it gives CATSDETNGYTF.

This clonotype was observed at least ten times. A junction boundary mismatches the germline segment, possibly from a read error. The chain is built from TRBV18 and TRBJ2-1; D not certain. Germline assignment: CDR1 KGHSH and CDR2 LQKENI. The CDR3 is 13 residues long. For the CDR3, the DNA is TGTGCCAGCTCACCTCCAATGGGCAATGAGCAGTTCTTT. Its protein product is CASSPPMGNEQFF.

V usage is TRBV28 and J usage is TRBJ2-7; D is uncertain. This CDR3 has 13 amino acids. V lost 1 base to trimming and J lost 3 bases, with 7 bases between them. The germline gives CDR1 MDHEN, CDR2 SYDVKM. CDR3 DNA sequence: TGTGCCAGCAGTTTATCCCTTATCTACGAGCAGTACTTC. This translates into CASSLSLIYEQYF.

This clonotype was counted ten times or more. The chain is built from TRBV9 and TRBJ2-7, with TRBD2 as a possible D gene (8 bases). V lost 3 bases and J lost 6, with 13 bases in between. The CDR3 is made up of 13 amino acids. CDR1 SGDLS and CDR2 YYNGEE come from the germline V gene. The CDR3 bases are TGTGCCAGCAGCGCGGGAGGGGACAGCGAGCAGTACTTC. Its translation is CASSAGGDSEQYF. Based on the CDR3 plus reference TRBV9 and TRBJ2-7, the full variable domain is DSGVTQTPKHLITATGQRVTLRCSPRSGDLSVYWYQQSLDQGLQFLIQYYNGEERAKGNILERFSAQQFPDLHSELNLSSLELGDSALYFCASSAGGDSEQYFGPGTRLTVT.

In this sample, this clonotype turned up a few times. V and J are TRBV3-1 and TRBJ1-2; no definite D call. The germline CDR1 and CDR2 sequences are LGHDT and YNNKEL (reference sequence). The CDR3 loop spans 13 amino acids. The V end lost 1 base, the J end lost 4 bases, and 7 bases lay between the germline ends. CDR3 amino acids: CASSQARVYGYTF. CDR3 nucleotide sequence: TGTGCCAGCAGCCAAGCGAGGGTCTATGGCTACACCTTC.

CDR3 nucleotide sequence: TGCAGTGCTAGATTTATGGGAGCTGTTTTAGATACGCAGTATTTT. This codes for CSARFMGAVLDTQYF. The rearrangement links TRBV20-1 to TRBJ2-3; D may be TRBD2 (5 bases). Trimming took off 2 bases at V and 5 bases at J, with 17 bases between the two ends. Germline CDR1 DFQATT, CDR2 SNEGSKA (reference sequence). The CDR3 runs 15 residues.

This clonotype was detected many times. The chain carries TRBV7-9 and TRBJ2-3, with D possibly called TRBD1 or TRBD2 (5 bases each). The CDR3 has 15 amino acids. Germline V gene sequence: CDR1 SEHNR, CDR2 FQNEAQ (reference sequence). V was trimmed by 5 bases and J by 0 bases, leaving 12 bases between them. As DNA, the CDR3 is TGTGCCAGCAGCCCACAGGACTCTAGCACAGATACGCAGTATTTT. Amino acid sequence: CASSPQDSSTDTQYF. The entire variable domain, with the rest obtained from reference TRBV7-9 and TRBJ2-3, is as follows: DTGVSQNPRHKITKRGQNVTFRCDPISEHNRLYWYRQTLGQGPEFLTYFQNEAQLEKSRLLSDRFSAERPKGSFSTLEIQRTEQGDSAMYLCASSPQDSSTDTQYFGPGTRLTVL.

The chain couples TRBV6-5 to TRBJ2-5, with D perhaps TRBD1 or TRBD2 (8 bases each). Trimming removed 2 bases from V and 5 bases from J, with 21 bases in between. This CDR3 spans 17 amino acids. CDR1 and CDR2 (germline): MNHEY, SVGAGI. DNA of the CDR3: TGTGCCAGCAGTTACGGGGTCGACAGGGGCGGGGGGGAGACCCAGTACTTC. Protein: CASSYGVDRGGGETQYF.

The table lists this clonotype with many counts. The gene calls are TRBV13 and TRBJ2-7, with D possibly being TRBD2 (5 bases). The germline CDR1 and CDR2 sequences are PRHDT and FYEKMQ (reference sequence). The CDR3 is made up of 15 amino acids. With 0 bases removed from V and 0 bases from J, the gap between germline ends came to 9 bases. CDR3 loop: CASSLGRGSSYEQYF. For the CDR3, the DNA is TGTGCCAGCAGCTTAGGTCGGGGAAGCTCCTACGAGCAGTACTTC. Complete variable domain (other parts from reference TRBV13 and TRBJ2-7): AAGVIQSPRHLIKEKRETATLKCYPIPRHDTVYWYQQGPGQDPQFLISFYEKMQSDKGSIPDRFSAQQFSDYHSELNMSSLELGDSALYFCASSLGRGSSYEQYFGPGTRLTVT.

V usage is TRBV11-2 and J usage is TRBJ2-1; 7 nucleotides line up with TRBD2. Germline values: CDR1 SGHAT, CDR2 FQNNGV. The CDR3 is 13 residues long. Trimming cost V 6 bases and J 3 bases; bases outside gene matches: 2. The CDR3 loop reads CASRRENYNEQFF. CDR3 bases: TGTGCCAGCAGGCGGGAGAACTACAATGAGCAGTTCTTC.

The chain has TRBV19 and TRBJ2-3, with 7 positions matching TRBD1. From germline, CDR1 is LNHDA and CDR2 SQIVND (reference sequence). After removal of 5 bases from V and 2 bases from J, the junction contained 7 bases not matched to a gene. The CDR3 is 15 amino acids. In DNA form, the CDR3 reads TGTGCCAGTAGTTCTACGGGACAGTCCACAGATACGCAGTATTTT. This translates into CASSSTGQSTDTQYF.